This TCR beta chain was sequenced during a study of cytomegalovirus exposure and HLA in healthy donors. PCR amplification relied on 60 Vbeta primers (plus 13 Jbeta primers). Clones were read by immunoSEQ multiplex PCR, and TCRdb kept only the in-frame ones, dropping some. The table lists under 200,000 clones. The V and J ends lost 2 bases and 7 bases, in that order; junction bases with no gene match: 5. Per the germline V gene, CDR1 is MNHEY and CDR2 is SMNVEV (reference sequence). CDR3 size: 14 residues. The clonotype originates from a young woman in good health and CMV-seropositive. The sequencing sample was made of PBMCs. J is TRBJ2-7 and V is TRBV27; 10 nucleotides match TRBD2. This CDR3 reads CASSLLAGVGEQYF. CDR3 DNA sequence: TGTGCCAGCAGTTTACTAGCGGGAGTGGGTGAGCAGTACTTC.